This T cell receptor beta chain was captured by sequencing in a study of CD8 T cells in ankylosing spondylitis. Study results and limitations: Existing reports had already noted some motif variants in reactive arthritis synovial fluid and blood.

This clonotype was counted between two and nine times. The antigen is unknown. MiXCR was run by TCRdb on the 5' RACE reads, yielding one entry per CDR3 protein. Of approximately 250,000 distinct CDR3 sequences in the sample, about 30% were seen once. CDR1 and CDR2 from the germline V gene are KGHSH and LQKENI. V dropped 4 bases and J dropped 4 bases, with 13 bases sitting between them. The CDR3 covers 14 residues. This receptor was taken from a male donor with ankylosing spondylitis or in good health (not recorded which). This chain uses TRBV18 with TRBJ1-2, with D possibly matching TRBD1 (5 bases). Source material: blood, either unsorted or a sorted T cell fraction (not recorded which). The CDR3 DNA follows: TGTGCCAGCTCACTCCTACCCCAGGGCTATGGCTACACCTTC. Protein product: CASSLLPQGYGYTF. Full variable domain (outside the CDR3, taken from reference TRBV18 and TRBJ1-2): NAGVMQNPRHLVRRRGQEARLRCSPMKGHSHVYWYRQLPEEGLKFMVYLQKENIIDESGMPKERFSAEFPKEGPSILRIQQVVRGDSAAYFCASSLLPQGYGYTFGSGTRLTVV.